This T cell receptor (beta chain) was identified during a study of post-analysis software for immune sequencing data. General study results and limits: Controls had lower frequencies than patients of about 5 TRBV segments, which included TRBV5-6, TRBV5-1 and TRBV20-1.

Note on this clonotype: The target antigen is unknown.

Carried by the TCR beta cDNA libraries were unique molecular identifiers. A single record per CDR3 protein comes from TCRdb applying MiXCR to the PCR reads. This sample has hundreds of thousands of distinct CDR3 sequences, with about 50% found just once. Germline assignment: CDR1 SQVTM and CDR2 ANQGSEA. The CDR3 sequence is 13 residues long. V lost 4 bases and J 11 bases, leaving 20 bases between the germline ends. The genes are TRBV29-1 and TRBJ1-1, with D perhaps TRBD1 (5 bases). Sequencing used blood. This clonotype originated in a girl aged 10 to 17 with multiple sclerosis. For the CDR3, the DNA is TGCAGCGTTGTTCTAAAGGCAGGGCCCCGGGCTTTCTTT. Translated: CSVVLKAGPRAFF. The variable domain in full, with the rest retrieved from reference TRBV29-1 and TRBJ1-1, is SAVISQKPSRDICQRGTSLTIQCQVDSQVTMMFWYRQQPGQSLTLIATANQGSEATYESGFVIDKFPISRPNLTFSTLTVSNMSPEDSSIYLCSVVLKAGPRAFFGQGTRLTVV.